This is a list of T cell receptor beta chains from one sample in a study of shared clonotypes between healthy human individuals. Method: immunoSEQ multiplex PCR; TCRdb's copy keeps in-frame clones and lacks some. The sample consists of around 2.5 million clones, over 85% of them appearing once. Specimen: naive CD4+ T cells from PBMCs. The source of these receptors is a man aged 18 to 29 in good health. Some clones in this sample may be carry-over from other donors' samples. The CDR3 runs from the conserved cysteine through the conserved F or W. Each record gives: J gene, V gene, D gene, clone size, CDR3 DNA, CDR3 protein. The D gene is left open where the match is weak. The size field is filled for only some rows; it gives once, few, many or a size class.

TRBJ2-5	TRBV7-2	-	-	TGTGCCAGCAGCTTCGGAGGGACCCAGTACTTC	CASSFGGTQYF
TRBJ2-5	TRBV28	TRBD1	-	TGTGCCAGCAGTACCGGGACAGGGGGCGTCCTGAAGACCCAGTACTTC	CASSTGTGGVLKTQYF
TRBJ2-7	TRBV11-3	TRBD1	-	TGTGCCAGCAGCGAAAGGGACAGGGTCAGCGAGCAGTACTTC	CASSERDRVSEQYF
TRBJ2-1	TRBV27	TRBD2	-	TGTGCCAGCAGTCGATGGACTAGCGGGAGGAATGAGCAGTTCTTC	CASSRWTSGRNEQFF
TRBJ2-5	TRBV5-6	-	-	TGTGCCAGCAGCTTGTATAGCACCAGGAGGTTAGAGACCCAGTACTTC	CASSLYSTRRLETQYF
TRBJ2-2	TRBV10-2	-	-	TGCGCCAGCAGTGAGGTGCTAGGGCCGAACACCGGGGAGCTGTTTTTT	CASSEVLGPNTGELFF
TRBJ2-7	TRBV5-1	TRBD2	-	TGCGCCAGCAGCCCACGGGCGGGAGGTTACGAGCAGTACTTC	CASSPRAGGYEQYF
TRBJ1-6	TRBV6-1	-	-	TGTGCCAGCAGTGTAACACTTCTCAGGGAGAATTCACCCCTCCACTTT	CASSVTLLRENSPLHF
TRBJ1-4	TRBV2	-	-	TGTGCCAGCCAACCCGGGACATCAAATGAAAAACTGTTTTTT	CASQPGTSNEKLFF
TRBJ1-1	TRBV5-6	-	-	TGTGCCAGCAGCTCGTCGCGGGGCGGGAACACTGAAGCTTTCTTT	CASSSSRGGNTEAFF
TRBJ1-2	TRBV6-1	-	-	TGTGCCAGCAGCGAACCGCCCCGGGCAAGTTATGGCTACACCTTC	CASSEPPRASYGYTF
TRBJ1-5	TRBV10-3	-	-	TGTGCCATCAGTGACAGGGGAGGTGATCAGCCCCAGCATTTT	CAISDRGGDQPQHF
TRBJ2-5	TRBV10-1	TRBD2	-	TGCGCCAGCACAGAAGGGGTCATGGCTAGCGGGACCCAAGAGACCCAGTACTTC	CASTEGVMASGTQETQYF
TRBJ2-1	TRBV18	-	-	TGTGCCAGCTGCGGTAGCGAGTACAACAATGAGCAGTTCTTC	CASCGSEYNNEQFF
TRBJ2-7	TRBV10-1	TRBD2	-	TGCGCCAGCAGTGATAGCGGGAAGAACAACGAGCAGTACTTC	CASSDSGKNNEQYF
TRBJ2-1	TRBV9	-	many	TGTGCCAGCAGCGTAGGCGTAGAGAACAATGAGCAGTTCTTC	CASSVGVENNEQFF
TRBJ2-2	TRBV7-3	TRBD1	-	TGTGCCAGCAGCACCCGACAGGGGGCGAACACCGGGGAGCTGTTTTTT	CASSTRQGANTGELFF
TRBJ2-6	TRBV11-2	TRBD1	-	TGTGCCAGCAGCTTATTTCGACAGGGGCAAAGCTCTGGGGCCAACGTCCTGACTTTC	CASSLFRQGQSSGANVLTF
TRBJ2-3	TRBV10-1	TRBD1	-	TGCGCCAGCAGGGACAGGGGATCAGATACGCAGTATTTT	CASRDRGSDTQYF
TRBJ1-1	TRBV18	-	-	TGTGCCAGCTCACCCAGTATAGGGTACACTGAAGCTTTCTTT	CASSPSIGYTEAFF
TRBJ1-1	TRBV5-5	-	-	TGTGCCAGCAGCTTGGCACGTGCTGAAGCTTTCTTT	CASSLARAEAFF
TRBJ1-1	TRBV28	TRBD1	-	TGTGCCAGCAGTGTTAATAACAGGGGCGATGAAGCTTTCTTT	CASSVNNRGDEAFF
TRBJ1-1	TRBV19	TRBD1	-	TGTGCCAGTAGTACGGAGAGACAGGGTTTTAGGGCTTTCTTT	CASSTERQGFRAFF
TRBJ1-4	TRBV27	-	-	TGTGCCAGCAGTTTTCGGGGTCGCAATGAAAAACTGTTTTTT	CASSFRGRNEKLFF
TRBJ2-3	TRBV9	-	once	TGTGCCAGCAGCGTACTAGCGAGGACAGATACGCAGTATTTT	CASSVLARTDTQYF
TRBJ1-1	TRBV6-1	-	-	TGTGCCAGCAGCCAGCCGCGGAACACTGAAGCTTTCTTT	CASSQPRNTEAFF
TRBJ2-1	TRBV9	TRBD2	-	TGTGCCAGCAGCCCGGGGACTAGACGAACAGACAATGAGCAGTTCTTC	CASSPGTRRTDNEQFF
TRBJ1-2	TRBV7-8	-	few	TGTGCCAGCAGCTTTAGTCAGGGGAACTATGGCTACACCTTC	CASSFSQGNYGYTF
TRBJ2-3	TRBV9	TRBD2	-	TGTGCCAGCAGCGCCCCCTACGGGACTAGCAGACACACAGATACGCAGTATTTT	CASSAPYGTSRHTDTQYF
TRBJ1-1	TRBV28	-	few	TGTGCCAGCAGTCCGTCAGGGTTTTGGGGCACTGAAGCTTTCTTT	CASSPSGFWGTEAFF
TRBJ2-7	TRBV5-6	-	-	TGTGCCAGCAGCTTGAGGCCAGTCCGTCCCTACGAGCAGTACTTC	CASSLRPVRPYEQYF
TRBJ2-1	TRBV29-1	-	-	TGCAGCGGAACTCAGCGCAATGAGCAGTTCTTC	CSGTQRNEQFF
TRBJ1-4	TRBV19	-	once	TGTGCCAGTAGTACTACAGGGCCCCCTGAAAAACTGTTTTTT	CASSTTGPPEKLFF
TRBJ1-5	TRBV6-6	-	once	TGTGCCAGCAGTCCCAGGGAGGGACAGCCCCAGCATTTT	CASSPREGQPQHF
TRBJ2-7	TRBV2	TRBD1	once	TGTGCCTCTAAGTCCCGGGACAGGGGCTACGAGCAGTACTTC	CASKSRDRGYEQYF
TRBJ2-5	TRBV7-9	-	-	TGTGCCAGCAGGTCCAGGGGATTTGGGGAGACCCAGTACTTC	CASRSRGFGETQYF
TRBJ1-3	TRBV2	-	-	TGTGCCAGCAGTGAAGCAGGCTCCGGCTCCTTCTCTGGAAACACCATATATTTT	CASSEAGSGSFSGNTIYF